This T cell receptor beta chain originates from a study of blood T cell repertoires in COVID-19. Authors' methods: It was from reference gene primer amplification that nucleated cell counts were estimated. Method: immunoSEQ multiplex PCR; TCRdb's copy keeps in-frame clones and lacks some. Clone size and the V and J calls come from that table; the DNA yielded D and trimming. The data show more than 250,000 clones, around 87% seen once. Material for sequencing was peripheral blood. The sequence was collected from a man in his forties or fifties with active or convalescent COVID-19.

In DNA form, the CDR3 reads TGTGCCAGCACTAGCTCCTACGAGCAGTACTTC. As protein: CASTSSYEQYF. This chain links TRBV28 with TRBJ2-7, with D uncertain. Germline V lookup: CDR1 MDHEN, CDR2 SYDVKM. Trimming stripped 7 bases from V and 0 bases from J, with 4 bases between. CDR3 length: 11 residues.